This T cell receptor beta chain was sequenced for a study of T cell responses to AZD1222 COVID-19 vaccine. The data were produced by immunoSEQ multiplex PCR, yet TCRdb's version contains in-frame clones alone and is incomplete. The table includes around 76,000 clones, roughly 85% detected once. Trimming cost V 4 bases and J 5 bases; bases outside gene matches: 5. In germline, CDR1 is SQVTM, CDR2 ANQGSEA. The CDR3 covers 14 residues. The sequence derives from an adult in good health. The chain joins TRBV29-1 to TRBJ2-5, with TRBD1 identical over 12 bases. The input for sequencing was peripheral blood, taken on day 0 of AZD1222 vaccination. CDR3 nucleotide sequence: TGCAGCGTTGGATGGGACAGGGGGCGGGAGACCCAGTACTTC. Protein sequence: CSVGWDRGRETQYF.